This T cell receptor (beta chain) was sequenced for a study of T cells in Graves' hyperthyroidism and ophthalmopathy. Amplification of TCR beta CDR3 regions was performed using RNA transcripts as template. First-round RT-PCR targeting the TCR CDR3 was performed with the HTBI primer set. MiXCR, applied by TCRdb to the multiplex PCR reads, yields one record per CDR3 protein. The table has around 560,000 distinct CDR3 sequences, over 15% seen once. Clinicians diagnosed patients from clinical symptoms, serum thyroxine and TRAb, thyroid ultrasound and orbital computed tomography. Germline V gene sequence: CDR1 MNHNY, CDR2 SVGAGI (reference sequence). The V gene lost 2 bases and the J gene lost 0 bases, with 16 bases spanning the gap. The CDR3 extends over 17 amino acids. There are a few counts of this clonotype.

This clonotype was sampled from a woman between 18 and 30 years old with Graves' hyperthyroidism. This chain uses TRBV6-6 with TRBJ1-2; D perhaps matches TRBD1 (5 bases). Sample: blood. CDR3 coding DNA: TGTGCCAGCAGTTACCTACCAACAGGACTTTCTAACTATGGCTACACCTTC. Its protein is CASSYLPTGLSNYGYTF.